This T cell receptor beta chain was observed in a study of CXCR3-negative and CXCR3-positive naive CD8 T cells. Triplicates of about 270,000 cells were sorted from each CD8+ T cell subset. With regard to this clonotype: The antigen remains unidentified.

All TRB cDNA libraries came from 5' RACE performed with UMI labels. TCRdb reworked the 5' RACE reads into one entry per CDR3 protein, no DNA. This sample contains tens of thousands of distinct CDR3 sequences. CDR1 and CDR2 (germline): DFQATT, SNEGSKA (reference sequence). The CDR3 sequence is 15 residues long. Findings and caveats of the study: Greater hydrophobicity was found in TRB CDR3s of CXCR3-positive naive cells than of CXCR3-negative naive cells.

The source of this sequence is a human donor in good health. Some clones in this sample may be carry-over from other donors' samples. The sequenced material came from naive CXCR3+ CD8+ T cells from blood. Subset of the sample: CD45RO-CCR7+CD27+CD95- naive CD8+ T cells expressing CXCR3 (TNR3+). This rearrangement joins TRBV20-1 to TRBJ2-5; as DNA is missing, the TRBD2 call by TCRdb cannot be tested. The CDR3 region is CSASFAGGQSETQYF.